Here is one TCR beta chain with its context. Antigen: not known. The data were produced by immunoSEQ multiplex PCR, yet TCRdb's version contains in-frame clones alone and is incomplete. The data show some 25,000 clones, with around four fifths seen just once and more than 20% held by the top ten. V gave up 3 bases and J gave up 6 bases, with 5 bases separating them. The CDR3 length is 11 residues. Germline V lookup: CDR1 SGDLS, CDR2 YYNGEE. The record originates from a study of OX40 agonist ivuxolimab in advanced cancers. Findings and caveats of the study: In general, CD8+ T cells held more expanded clones than CD4+ did, on average. The study found among the lowest clonal expansion in partial responders at 0.1-3.0 mg/kg.

Sequenced material: CD4+ or CD8+ T cells sorted from blood, taken in a trial of the OX40 agonist ivuxolimab. This clonotype was obtained from an adult with an advanced solid tumor such as melanoma, head and neck, liver or kidney cancer. The chain employs TRBV9 and TRBJ2-3, with D uncertain. The CDR3 loop is CASSAGDTQYF. The CDR3 coding sequence is TGTGCCAGCAGCGCCGGGGATACGCAGTATTTT.